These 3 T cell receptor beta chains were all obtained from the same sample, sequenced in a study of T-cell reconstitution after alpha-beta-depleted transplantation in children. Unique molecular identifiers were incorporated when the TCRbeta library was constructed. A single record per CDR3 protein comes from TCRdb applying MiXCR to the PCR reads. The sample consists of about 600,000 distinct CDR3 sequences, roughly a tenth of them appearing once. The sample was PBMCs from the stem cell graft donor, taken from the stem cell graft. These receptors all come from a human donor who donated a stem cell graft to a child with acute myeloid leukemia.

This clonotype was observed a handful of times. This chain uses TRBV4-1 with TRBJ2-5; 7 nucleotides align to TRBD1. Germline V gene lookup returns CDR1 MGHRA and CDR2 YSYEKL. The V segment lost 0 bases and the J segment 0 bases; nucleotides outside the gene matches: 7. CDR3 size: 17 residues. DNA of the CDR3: TGCGCCAGCAGCCAAGACCGTTCGACAGGGAACCAAGAGACCCAGTACTTC. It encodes CASSQDRSTGNQETQYF.

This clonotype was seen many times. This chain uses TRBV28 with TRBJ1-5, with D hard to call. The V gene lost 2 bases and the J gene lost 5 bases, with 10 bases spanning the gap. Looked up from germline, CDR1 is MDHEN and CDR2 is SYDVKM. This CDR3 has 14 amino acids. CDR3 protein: CASSLATRDQPQHF. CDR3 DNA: TGTGCCAGCAGTTTAGCGACACGCGATCAGCCCCAGCATTTT.

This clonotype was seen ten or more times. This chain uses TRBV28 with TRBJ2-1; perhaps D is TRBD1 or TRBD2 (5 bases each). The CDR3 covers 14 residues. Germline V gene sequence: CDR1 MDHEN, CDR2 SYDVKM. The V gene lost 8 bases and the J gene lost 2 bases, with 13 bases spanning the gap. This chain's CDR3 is CASWGEGPYNEQFF. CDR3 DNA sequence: TGTGCCAGCTGGGGAGAGGGGCCCTACAATGAGCAGTTCTTC. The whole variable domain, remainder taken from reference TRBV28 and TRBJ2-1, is DVKVTQSSRYLVKRTGEKVFLECVQDMDHENMFWYRQDPGLGLRLIYFSYDVKMKEKGDIPEGYSVSREKKERFSLILESASTNQTSMYLCASWGEGPYNEQFFGPGTRLTVL.